One and the same sample provided the 13 T cell receptor beta chains below, sequenced in a study of blood T cell repertoires in COVID-19. Data came from immunoSEQ multiplex PCR; TCRdb stores just in-frame clones and leaves some out. The sample yields under 250,000 clones, over 75% seen once. The sequencing input was PBMCs or T cells enriched from blood (not recorded which). Receptors originate from a woman in her 30s who had been exposed to COVID-19.

The V and J genes are TRBV28 and TRBJ1-4; maybe TRBD1 (5 bases). Germline V gene lookup returns CDR1 MDHEN and CDR2 SYDVKM. Trimming left V 2 bases short and J 10 bases short, with 17 bases between. There are 15 residues in the CDR3. The CDR3 protein is CASSLQGWSLGKLFF. CDR3 in DNA: TGTGCCAGCAGTTTACAGGGCTGGTCGTTGGGAAAACTGTTTTTT.

Here the CDR3 reads CASSLHRGPADTEAFF. Here the CDR3 DNA reads TGCGCCAGCAGCTTGCACAGGGGGCCTGCGGACACTGAAGCTTTCTTT. The V and J genes are TRBV5-1 and TRBJ1-1; 9 bases align to TRBD1. The CDR3 runs to 16 residues. Germline V lookup: CDR1 SGHRS, CDR2 YFSETQ. With V trimmed by 1 base and J by 3 bases, 7 bases remained unmatched. The whole variable domain, remainder taken from reference TRBV5-1 and TRBJ1-1, is KAGVTQTPRYLIKTRGQQVTLSCSPISGHRSVSWYQQTPGQGLQFLFEYFSETQRNKGNFPGRFSGRQFSNSRSEMNVSTLELGDSALYLCASSLHRGPADTEAFFGQGTRLTVV.

The chain uses TRBV4-2 and TRBJ1-6, with D tentatively TRBD1 (5 bases). Germline values: CDR1 LGHNA, CDR2 YNFKEQ. Deletions cut 1 base from V and 7 bases from J, with 11 bases between. This CDR3 region has 15 residues. CDR3 nucleotides: TGTGCCAGCAGCCAAGTATCAGGGAGGAATTCACCCCTCCACTTT. Its translation is CASSQVSGRNSPLHF.

This chain joins TRBV9 and TRBJ2-1, with D possibly matching TRBD1 (6 bases). Trimming shortened V by 4 bases and J by 7 bases, and 27 bases separated the two germline ends. The CDR3 has 18 residues. Germline loops: CDR1 SGDLS, CDR2 YYNGEE. CDR3 in amino acids: CASSPKGQNRDPTNEQFF. The CDR3 coding sequence is TGTGCCAGCAGCCCCAAAGGACAGAACCGGGATCCTACAAATGAGCAGTTCTTC.

J is TRBJ2-2 and V is TRBV27, with a tentative D call TRBD2 (6 bases). CDR3 length equals 15 residues. The V gene lost 7 bases and the J gene lost 0 bases, with 12 bases spanning the gap. Germline CDR1 reads MNHEY; CDR2 reads SMNVEV (reference sequence). The DNA of the CDR3 is TGTGCCAGCACCACGGGACTCCCGAACACCGGGGAGCTGTTTTTT. This gives the protein CASTTGLPNTGELFF.

This clone appeared a single time. The V call is TRBV3-1 (or the pseudogene TRBV3-2), the J call TRBJ2-5; 7 bases match TRBD1. Germline V lookup: CDR1 LGHDT, CDR2 YNNKEL (reference sequence). This CDR3 has 15 residues. V lost 1 base to trimming and J lost 1 base; unmatched junction nucleotides: 3. The CDR3 DNA sequence: TGTGCCAGCAGCCAAGCCACAGGGGTCCAAGAGACCCAGTACTTC. Translating it yields CASSQATGVQETQYF.

The chain recombines TRBV7-9 with TRBJ1-1; weak D call: TRBD1 (6 bases). Per germline, CDR1 SEHNR and CDR2 FQNEAQ (reference sequence). Trimming removed 5 bases at V and 0 bases at J, with 16 bases between. CDR3 size: 16 residues. CDR3 sequence reads: CASSPPTGSVNTEAFF. CDR3 coding DNA: TGTGCCAGCAGCCCTCCCACAGGGAGTGTGAACACTGAAGCTTTCTTT. Combining the CDR3 with reference TRBV7-9 and TRBJ1-1 gives the whole variable domain DTGVSQNPRHKITKRGQNVTFRCDPISEHNRLYWYRQTLGQGPEFLTYFQNEAQLEKSRLLSDRFSAERPKGSFSTLEIQRTEQGDSAMYLCASSPPTGSVNTEAFFGQGTRLTVV.

This clone was seen once. The chain carries TRBV18 and TRBJ1-2; 7 bases match TRBD1. V was clipped by 3 bases and J by 1 base; unmatched bases: 8. Germline loops: CDR1 KGHSH, CDR2 LQKENI. This CDR3 contains 16 residues. CDR3 in amino acids: CASSPPAGQHNYGYTF. For the CDR3, the DNA is TGTGCCAGCTCACCCCCCGCGGGACAGCATAACTATGGCTACACCTTC.

The rearrangement uses TRBV5-4 and TRBJ1-6, with 8 bases fitting TRBD1. Losses at the gene ends were 1 base for V and 10 bases for J; bases not matched to a gene: 10. CDR1 SGHNT and CDR2 YYREEE come from the germline V gene (reference sequence). The CDR3 is 16 residues long. CDR3 coding DNA: TGTGCCAGCAGCTTGAATTTGGCAGGGGGCAGGTCACCCCTCCACTTT. Translating it yields CASSLNLAGGRSPLHF.

The chain links TRBV2 to TRBJ1-2, with D maybe TRBD1 (6 bases). The germline gives CDR1 SNHLY, CDR2 FYNNEI. Trimming removed 1 base from V and 1 base from J, with 7 bases in between. The CDR3 totals 14 residues. This CDR3 is CASSEGGRNYGYTF. The DNA of the CDR3 is TGTGCCAGCAGTGAAGGGGGGCGTAACTATGGCTACACCTTC.

V usage is TRBV11-2 and J usage is TRBJ2-1, with D perhaps TRBD2 (6 bases). From germline, CDR1 is SGHAT and CDR2 FQNNGV. The CDR3 consists of 15 residues. V dropped 0 bases and J dropped 4 bases, with 10 bases sitting between them. DNA for the CDR3: TGTGCCAGCAGCTTAGACTTCGGAGGGTACAATGAGCAGTTCTTC. Encoded protein: CASSLDFGGYNEQFF.

In the case of this clone: Distinct nucleotide sequences in the sample also encode this CDR3. This chain uses TRBV18 with TRBJ2-2; 8 nucleotides line up with TRBD1. The CDR3 totals 16 residues. After removal of 6 bases from V and 2 bases from J, the junction contained 8 bases not matched to a gene. CDR1 is KGHSH, CDR2 LQKENI, per germline. CDR3 sequence: CASSPRTGTNTGELFF. The CDR3 DNA is TGTGCCAGCTCCCCCCGGACAGGGACAAACACCGGGGAGCTGTTTTTT.

This sequence joins TRBV5-1 and TRBJ2-2, with D tentatively TRBD1 (6 bases). The germline gives CDR1 SGHRS, CDR2 YFSETQ. The CDR3 length is 15 residues. V lost 3 bases and J lost 4, with 13 bases in between. The CDR3 DNA reads as TGCGCCAGCAGCTCGGACAGAACTACCACCGGGGAGCTGTTTTTT. Amino acids: CASSSDRTTTGELFF. The whole variable domain, filled in from reference TRBV5-1 and TRBJ2-2, reads KAGVTQTPRYLIKTRGQQVTLSCSPISGHRSVSWYQQTPGQGLQFLFEYFSETQRNKGNFPGRFSGRQFSNSRSEMNVSTLELGDSALYLCASSSDRTTTGELFFGEGSRLTVL.